This T cell receptor (beta chain) was recovered during a study of response to subunit inactivated influenza vaccine (dated by TCRdb to the late 2010s). Regarding the research as a whole: The study used deep quantitative T cell receptor repertoire profiling to track responses to a trivalent subunit inactivated influenza vaccine. The paper as a whole reports these results and caveats: According to the authors, only a limited number of new T cells may be recruited by each seasonal influenza vaccination.

Libraries were prepared through RT-PCR. Instrument on record: Illumina HiSeq 2500. The public reads were quality trimmed at Q25 with fastp and then assembled into clones with MiXCR by TCRdb, keeping productive beta chains. Rows with a matching CDR3 protein are joined into one entry that keeps the most common DNA and genes. In this sample the table shows hundreds of thousands of distinct CDR3 sequences, more than 15% of which occur a single time. In total, the top ten clones hold around a tenth of the sample. The CDR3, from cysteine to phenylalanine, totals 12 residues. Only the CDR3 part of the read is kept: 36 bases, read in frame from the first base. V and J are truncated by 1 base and 10 bases respectively, leaving an intervening sequence of 10 bases. CDR1 and CDR2 were assigned from the germline V gene (reference sequence) as SEHNR and FQNEAQ. Regarding this clonotype: Its target antigen remains unknown. Nothing much larger sits one base from this clone, and base qualities are not available.

The V and J genes are TRBV7-9 and TRBJ1-1, and TRBD1 may be the D gene, going by 6 matching bases. This receptor was obtained from a man aged 50 to 60 who received an inactivated influenza vaccine. Donor details come from another sample of the same person, matched by shared clones. The sample in question was PBMCs from blood, obtained 11 to 12 days after vaccination. The DNA sequence is given as TGTGCCAGCAGCTTAGAGGGGGACCCAGCTTTCTTT. Translated, it reads CASSLEGDPAFF.